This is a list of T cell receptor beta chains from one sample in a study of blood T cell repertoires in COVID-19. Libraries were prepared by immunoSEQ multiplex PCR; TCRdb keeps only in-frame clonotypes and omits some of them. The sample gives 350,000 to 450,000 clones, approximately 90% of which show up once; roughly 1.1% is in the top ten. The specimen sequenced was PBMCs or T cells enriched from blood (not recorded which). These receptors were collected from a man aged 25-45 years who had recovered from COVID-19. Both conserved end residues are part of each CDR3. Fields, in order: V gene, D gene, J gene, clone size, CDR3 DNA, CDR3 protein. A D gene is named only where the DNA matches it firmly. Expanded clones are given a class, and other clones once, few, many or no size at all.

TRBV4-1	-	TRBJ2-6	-	TGCGCCAGCAGCCAACCCAGTGGGGCCTCTGGGGCCAACGTCCTGACTTTC	CASSQPSGASGANVLTF
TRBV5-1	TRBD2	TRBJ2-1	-	TGCGCCAGCAGCACCCCATCCAGCGGGGGATCCTACAATGAGCAGTTCTTC	CASSTPSSGGSYNEQFF
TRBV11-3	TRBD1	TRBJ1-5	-	TGTGCCAGCAGCACCAGGGACAGGGCCTTCAATCAGCCCCAGCATTTT	CASSTRDRAFNQPQHF
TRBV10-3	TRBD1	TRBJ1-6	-	TGTGCCATCAGTGGGACAGGGGGTAATTCACCCCTCCACTTT	CAISGTGGNSPLHF
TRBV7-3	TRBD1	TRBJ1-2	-	TGTGCCAGCAGGGACAGGCCCCTTCCTCCCTATACCTCTAACTATGGCTACACCTTC	CASRDRPLPPYTSNYGYTF
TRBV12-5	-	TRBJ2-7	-	TGTGCTAGTGGTAACCTACAGGGCTACGAGCAGTACTTC	CASGNLQGYEQYF
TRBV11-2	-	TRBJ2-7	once	TGTGCCAGCAGCTCGCCAACCCCGGGGACCTACGAGCAGTACTTC	CASSSPTPGTYEQYF
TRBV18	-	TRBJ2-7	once	TGTGCCAGCTCACCACCGGTGGCGGGATCTACCTACGAGCAGTACTTC	CASSPPVAGSTYEQYF
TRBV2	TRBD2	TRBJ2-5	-	TGTGCCAGCAGTGCCGCACGACTAGCCGGGGAGACCCAGTACTTC	CASSAARLAGETQYF
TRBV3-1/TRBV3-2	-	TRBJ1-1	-	TGTGCCAGCAGCCAAGTCGGGGTCCCTGAAGCTTTCTTT	CASSQVGVPEAFF
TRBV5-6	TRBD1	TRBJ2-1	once	TGTGCCAGCTCCCGAAGTGAGGGGGCTAATGAGCAGTTCTTC	CASSRSEGANEQFF
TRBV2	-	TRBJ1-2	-	TGTGCCAGCAGTGTGCGTTACTATGGCTACACCTTC	CASSVRYYGYTF
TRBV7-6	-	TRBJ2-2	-	TGTGCCAGCAGCTTATTAGCCTTCTTGGGCACCGGGGAGCTGTTTTTT	CASSLLAFLGTGELFF
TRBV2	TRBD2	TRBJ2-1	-	TGTGCCAGCGCTCCGGGGGGACTAATCCCCCCCAATGAGCAGTTCTTC	CASAPGGLIPPNEQFF
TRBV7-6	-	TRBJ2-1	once	TGTGCCAGCAGCTTGGACAGAAACAATGAGCAGTTCTTC	CASSLDRNNEQFF
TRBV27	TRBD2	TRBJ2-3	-	TGTGCCAGCAGTTCTAGCGGGATAAGCACAGATACGCAGTATTTT	CASSSSGISTDTQYF
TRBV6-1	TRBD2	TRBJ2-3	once	TGTGCCAGCAGTGAAGAGGGACTAGTGGTTGGCACAGATACGCAGTATTTT	CASSEEGLVVGTDTQYF
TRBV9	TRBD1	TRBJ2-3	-	TGTGCCAGCAGCGTAGAAAGGGGGCGGTCCCCTTTACTTACAGATACGCAGTATTTT	CASSVERGRSPLLTDTQYF
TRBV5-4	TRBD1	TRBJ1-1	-	TGTGCCAGCAGAAGTGGGACAGCTACTGAAGCTTTCTTT	CASRSGTATEAFF
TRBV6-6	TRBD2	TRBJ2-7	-	TGTGCCAGCAGCCCCCTAGGGACTAGCGGGGGATACGAGCAGTACTTC	CASSPLGTSGGYEQYF
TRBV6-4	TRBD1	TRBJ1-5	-	TGTGCCAGCAGTGTAACAGGGGATAGCAATCAGCCCCAGCATTTT	CASSVTGDSNQPQHF
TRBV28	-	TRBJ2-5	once	TGTGCCAGCAGTTTATGGGCAGGGAGGGAGACCCAGTACTTC	CASSLWAGRETQYF
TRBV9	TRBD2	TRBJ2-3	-	TGTGCCAGCAGCGTAGTTGCGGGAGGGGCACACGATACGCAGTATTTT	CASSVVAGGAHDTQYF
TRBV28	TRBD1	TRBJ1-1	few	TGTGCCAGCAGTTTGGGACAGTTGAACACTGAAGCTTTCTTT	CASSLGQLNTEAFF
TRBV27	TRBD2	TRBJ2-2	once	TGTGCCAGCAGTTTATCGTCTGGACTAGTCACCGGGGAGCTGTTTTTT	CASSLSSGLVTGELFF
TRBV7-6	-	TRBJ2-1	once	TGTGCCAGCAGCTTCCTCGGCGGGCTCTACAATGAGCAGTTCTTC	CASSFLGGLYNEQFF
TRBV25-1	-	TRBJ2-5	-	TGTGCCAGCAGTGAATACAGGGTTGGTTTACACGAGACCCAGTACTTC	CASSEYRVGLHETQYF
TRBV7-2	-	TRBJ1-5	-	TGTGCCAGCAACGACCCGGGCGGGTCGGGGAGGGATTTGCCCCAGCATTTT	CASNDPGGSGRDLPQHF
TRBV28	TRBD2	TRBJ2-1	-	TGTGCCAGCAGTTCCCTAGCGGGAGGGGACAATGAGCAGTTCTTC	CASSSLAGGDNEQFF
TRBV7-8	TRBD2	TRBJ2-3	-	TGTGCCAGCAGCTACGGACTAGCGGGAGGAATAGATACGCAGTATTTT	CASSYGLAGGIDTQYF
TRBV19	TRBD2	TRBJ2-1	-	TGTGCCAGTACCCAAGCGGGAGGGGCGTACAATGAGCAGTTCTTC	CASTQAGGAYNEQFF
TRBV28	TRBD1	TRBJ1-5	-	TGTGCCAGCAGGCAGACAGGGTGGGGTCAGCCCCAGCATTTT	CASRQTGWGQPQHF
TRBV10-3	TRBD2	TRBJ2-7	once	TGTGCCATCTCGACTAGCGGGACCTACGAGCAGTACTTC	CAISTSGTYEQYF
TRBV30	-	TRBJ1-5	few	TGTGCCTGGAGTGTTGCGGTTAGCAATCAGCCCCAGCATTTT	CAWSVAVSNQPQHF
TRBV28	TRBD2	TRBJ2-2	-	TGTGCCAGCAGCGCCAGCGGGAGGGGTAACACCGGGGAGCTGTTTTTT	CASSASGRGNTGELFF
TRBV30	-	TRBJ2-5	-	TGTGCCTGGAGTGTACTTGGACTAACCTTCCAAGAGACCCAGTACTTC	CAWSVLGLTFQETQYF
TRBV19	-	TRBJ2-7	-	TGTGCCAGTACACCCGCAGACAGGTCCTACGAGCAGTACTTC	CASTPADRSYEQYF
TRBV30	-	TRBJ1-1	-	TGTGCCTGCCCGGCACCGGGAGGGACTGAAGCTTTCTTT	CACPAPGGTEAFF
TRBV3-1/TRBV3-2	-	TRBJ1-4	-	TGTGCCAGCAGCCAAGGGCGGAGGAGGGGTACTACTAATGAAAAACTGTTTTTT	CASSQGRRRGTTNEKLFF
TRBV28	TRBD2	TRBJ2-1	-	TGTGCCAGCAGTTCAAGCGGGAAAAGACGTGAGCAGTTCTTC	CASSSSGKRREQFF
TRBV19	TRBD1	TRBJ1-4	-	TGTGCCAGTAAAGACAGGGGGAGCGAAAAACTGTTTTTT	CASKDRGSEKLFF
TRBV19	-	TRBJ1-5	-	TGTGCCAGTATTGCGGGAGGTAGCAATCAGCCCCAGCATTTT	CASIAGGSNQPQHF
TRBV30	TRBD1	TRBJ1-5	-	TGTGCCTGGAGTCCCGGGACAGGGTATCAGCCCCAGCATTTT	CAWSPGTGYQPQHF
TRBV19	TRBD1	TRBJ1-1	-	TGTGCCAGTAGTATACTTTTGGGACAGGGGGCAAACACTGAAGCTTTCTTT	CASSILLGQGANTEAFF
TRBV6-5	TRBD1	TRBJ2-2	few	TGTGCCAGCAGAGAGGGGGCGAGCACCGGGGAGCTGTTTTTT	CASREGASTGELFF
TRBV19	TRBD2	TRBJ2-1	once	TGTGCCAGTAGTATAGAAGGAGAGTCTAGCGGGAGAGATCCTATTCCCTACAATGAGCAGTTCTTC	CASSIEGESSGRDPIPYNEQFF
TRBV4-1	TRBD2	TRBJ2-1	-	TGCGCCAGCAGCCAAGATCTGACTAGCGGGATTGAGCAGTTCTTC	CASSQDLTSGIEQFF
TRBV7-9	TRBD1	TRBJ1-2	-	TGTGCCAGCAGTCAATCGGGACAGGGCCTGCGAGGCTACACCTTC	CASSQSGQGLRGYTF
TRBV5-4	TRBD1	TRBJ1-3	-	TGTGCCAGCAGCCCCCGGGGGGGGACAGTGTCTGGAAACACCATATATTTT	CASSPRGGTVSGNTIYF
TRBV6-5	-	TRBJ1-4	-	TGTGCCAGCAGGGACAACGTCAATGAAAAACTGTTTTTT	CASRDNVNEKLFF
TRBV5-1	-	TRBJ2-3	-	TGCGCCAGCAGTAAAGGACACGCGGGGACAGATACGCAGTATTTT	CASSKGHAGTDTQYF
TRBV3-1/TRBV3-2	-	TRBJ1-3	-	TGTGCCAGCAATGCAGGTCACTCTGGAAACACCATATATTTT	CASNAGHSGNTIYF
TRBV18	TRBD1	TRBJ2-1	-	TGTGCCAGCTCACCGGGGACAGGCCTCTACAATGAGCAGTTCTTC	CASSPGTGLYNEQFF
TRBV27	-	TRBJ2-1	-	TGTGCCAGCAGTTTATCCCCTGACGGGAGGCAGTTCTTC	CASSLSPDGRQFF
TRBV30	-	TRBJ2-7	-	TGTGCCTGGAGTGTACTTGAGGGGGTGCAGTACTTC	CAWSVLEGVQYF
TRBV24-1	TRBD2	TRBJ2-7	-	TGTGCCACCAGTGACCCCAAAGCAGCGGGAGCGGTTGAGCAGTACTTC	CATSDPKAAGAVEQYF
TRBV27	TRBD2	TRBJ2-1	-	TGTGCCAGCAGCCCGAGACTAGCGGGGTACAATGAGCAGTTCTTC	CASSPRLAGYNEQFF